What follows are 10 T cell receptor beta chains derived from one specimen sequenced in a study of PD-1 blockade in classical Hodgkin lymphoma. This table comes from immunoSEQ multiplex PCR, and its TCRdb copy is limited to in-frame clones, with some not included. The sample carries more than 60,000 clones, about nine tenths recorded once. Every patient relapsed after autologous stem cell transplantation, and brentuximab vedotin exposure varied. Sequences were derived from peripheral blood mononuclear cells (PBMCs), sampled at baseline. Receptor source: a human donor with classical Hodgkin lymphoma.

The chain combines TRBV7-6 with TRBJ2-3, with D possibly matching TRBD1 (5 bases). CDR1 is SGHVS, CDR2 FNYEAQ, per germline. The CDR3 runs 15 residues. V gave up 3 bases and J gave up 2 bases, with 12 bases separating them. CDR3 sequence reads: CASSLSRQITDTQYF. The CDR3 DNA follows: TGTGCCAGCAGCTTGTCCAGACAGATCACAGATACGCAGTATTTT.

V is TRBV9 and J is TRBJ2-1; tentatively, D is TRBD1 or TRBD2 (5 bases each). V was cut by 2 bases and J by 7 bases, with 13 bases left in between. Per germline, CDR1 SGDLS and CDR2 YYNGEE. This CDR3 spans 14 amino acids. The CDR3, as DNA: TGTGCCAGCAGCGTTTTCTGGGGGAAAAATGAGCAGTTCTTC. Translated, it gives CASSVFWGKNEQFF.

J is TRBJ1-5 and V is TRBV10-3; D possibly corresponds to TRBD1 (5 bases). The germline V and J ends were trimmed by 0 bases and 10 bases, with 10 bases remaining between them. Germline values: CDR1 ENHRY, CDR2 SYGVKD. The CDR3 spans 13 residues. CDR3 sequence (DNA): TGTGCCATCAGTGAGTCAAAAGGGGACCCCCAGCATTTT. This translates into CAISESKGDPQHF.

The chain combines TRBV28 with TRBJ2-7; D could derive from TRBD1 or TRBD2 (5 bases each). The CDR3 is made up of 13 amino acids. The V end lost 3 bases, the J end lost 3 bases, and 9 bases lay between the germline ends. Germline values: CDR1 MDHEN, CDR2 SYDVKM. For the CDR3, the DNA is TGTGCCAGCAGTTTGGGACCTATCTACGAGCAGTACTTC. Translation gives CASSLGPIYEQYF.

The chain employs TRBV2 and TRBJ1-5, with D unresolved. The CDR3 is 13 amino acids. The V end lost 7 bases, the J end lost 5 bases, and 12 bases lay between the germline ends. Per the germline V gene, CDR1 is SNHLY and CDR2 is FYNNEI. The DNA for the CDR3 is TGTGCCAGCACCCTCCTTAGTGATCAGCCCCAGCATTTT. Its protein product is CASTLLSDQPQHF.

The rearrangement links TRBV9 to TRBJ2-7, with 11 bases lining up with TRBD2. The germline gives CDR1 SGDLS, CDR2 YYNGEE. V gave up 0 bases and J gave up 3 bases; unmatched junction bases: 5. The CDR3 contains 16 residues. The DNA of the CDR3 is TGTGCCAGCAGCGTAGACCAGGGACTAGCGGACTACGAGCAGTACTTC. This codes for CASSVDQGLADYEQYF.

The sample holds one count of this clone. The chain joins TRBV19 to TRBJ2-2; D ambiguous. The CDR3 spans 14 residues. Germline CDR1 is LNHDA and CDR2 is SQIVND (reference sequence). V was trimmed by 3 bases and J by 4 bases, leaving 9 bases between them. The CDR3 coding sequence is TGTGCCAGTAGTATTGGGCACTTCACCGGGGAGCTGTTTTTT. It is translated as CASSIGHFTGELFF. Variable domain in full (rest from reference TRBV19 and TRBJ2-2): DGGITQSPKYLFRKEGQNVTLSCEQNLNHDAMYWYRQDPGQGLRLIYYSQIVNDFQKGDIAEGYSVSREKKESFPLTVTSAQKNPTAFYLCASSIGHFTGELFFGEGSRLTVL.

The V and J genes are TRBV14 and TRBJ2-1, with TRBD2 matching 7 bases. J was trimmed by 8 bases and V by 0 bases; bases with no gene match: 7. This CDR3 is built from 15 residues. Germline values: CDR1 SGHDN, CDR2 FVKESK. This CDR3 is CASSQDGGRAHEQFF. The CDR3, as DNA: TGTGCCAGCAGCCAAGATGGGGGGAGGGCCCATGAGCAGTTCTTC.

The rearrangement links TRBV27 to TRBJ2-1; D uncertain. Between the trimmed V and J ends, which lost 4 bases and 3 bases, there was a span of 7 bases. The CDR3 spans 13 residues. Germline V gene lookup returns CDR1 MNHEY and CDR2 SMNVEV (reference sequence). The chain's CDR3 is CASSWQIYNEQFF. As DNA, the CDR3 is TGTGCCAGCAGTTGGCAGATCTACAATGAGCAGTTCTTC.

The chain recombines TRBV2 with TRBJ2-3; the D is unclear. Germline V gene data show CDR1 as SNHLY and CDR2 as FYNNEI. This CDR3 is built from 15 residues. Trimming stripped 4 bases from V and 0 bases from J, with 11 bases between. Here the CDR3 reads CASSVVTISTDTQYF. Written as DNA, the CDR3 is TGTGCCAGCAGTGTCGTGACGATCAGCACAGATACGCAGTATTTT.